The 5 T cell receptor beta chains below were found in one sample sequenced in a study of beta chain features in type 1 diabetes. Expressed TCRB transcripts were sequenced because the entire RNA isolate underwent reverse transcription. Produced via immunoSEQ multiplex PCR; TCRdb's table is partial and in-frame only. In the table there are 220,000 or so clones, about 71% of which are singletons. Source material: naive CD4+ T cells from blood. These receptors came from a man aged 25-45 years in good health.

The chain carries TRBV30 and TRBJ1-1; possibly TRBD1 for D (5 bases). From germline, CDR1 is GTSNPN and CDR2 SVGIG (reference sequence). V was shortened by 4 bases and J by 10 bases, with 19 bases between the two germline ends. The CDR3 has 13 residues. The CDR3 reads CAWTQSLGEVAFF. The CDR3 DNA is TGTGCCTGGACCCAATCGTTGGGGGAGGTAGCTTTCTTT.

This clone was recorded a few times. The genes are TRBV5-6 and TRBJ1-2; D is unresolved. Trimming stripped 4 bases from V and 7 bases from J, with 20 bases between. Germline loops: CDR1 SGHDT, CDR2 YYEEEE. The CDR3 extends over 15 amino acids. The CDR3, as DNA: TGTGCCAGCAGCCGATCGGGTAGATTCGGCGGTGGCTACACCTTC. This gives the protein CASSRSGRFGGGYTF.

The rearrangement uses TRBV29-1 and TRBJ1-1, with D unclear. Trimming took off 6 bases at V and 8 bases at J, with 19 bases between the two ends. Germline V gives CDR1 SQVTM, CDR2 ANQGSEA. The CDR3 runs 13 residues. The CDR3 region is CSVSRVLLREAFF. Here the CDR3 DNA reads TGCAGCGTCTCCCGGGTGCTATTGAGGGAAGCTTTCTTT.

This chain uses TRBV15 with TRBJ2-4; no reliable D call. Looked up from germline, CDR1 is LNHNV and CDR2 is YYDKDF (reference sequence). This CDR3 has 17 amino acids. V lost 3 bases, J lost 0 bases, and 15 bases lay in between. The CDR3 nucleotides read TGTGCCACCAGCAGGAATCAGGAGTTGAGAGCCAAAAACATTCAGTACTTC. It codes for CATSRNQELRAKNIQYF.

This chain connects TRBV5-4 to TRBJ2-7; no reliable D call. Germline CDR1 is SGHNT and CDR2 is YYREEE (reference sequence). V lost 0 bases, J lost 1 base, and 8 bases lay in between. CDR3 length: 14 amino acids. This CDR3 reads CASSLEFASYEQYF. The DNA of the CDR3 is TGTGCCAGCAGCTTGGAATTCGCTTCCTACGAGCAGTACTTC.